This T cell receptor (beta chain) came from a study of blood T cell repertoires in COVID-19. V shed 5 bases, J shed 2 bases, and the junction held 9 bases outside the gene matches. The CDR3 is 16 amino acids. Germline values: CDR1 LNHDA, CDR2 SQIVND (reference sequence). The sample holds one count of this clone. Study processing details: Reference gene primer amplification yielded estimated nucleated cell counts. Sequenced by immunoSEQ multiplex PCR; TCRdb stores in-frame clones only, minus some. The D gene and trimming were derived from the DNA, and the V and J assignments and clone size from that table. The sample holds fewer than 400,000 clones, more than 75% seen once.

The sample comprised peripheral blood. The origin of this receptor is a human donor in a cohort sampled during active COVID-19. The chain links TRBV19 to TRBJ2-1; 7 bases match TRBD1. The CDR3 DNA reads TGTGCCAGTAGTCTATTAAGGGGGCCAGCCTACAATGAGCAGTTCTTC. Translated: CASSLLRGPAYNEQFF.